Below, 25 T cell receptor beta chains from the same sample are listed, as sequenced in a study of shared clonotypes between healthy human individuals. The assay was immunoSEQ multiplex PCR, and TCRdb's table has in-frame clones only and misses some. This sample yields more than 1.2 million clones, of which 98% are seen a single time; under 0.45% belongs to the top ten. Sequenced material: naive CD4+ T cells sorted from blood. Subset defined: CD45RA+ positively selected. The receptor set was obtained from a man aged 30-40 years in good health.

The rearrangement joins TRBV4-3 to TRBJ2-3; 12 positions agree with TRBD2. The CDR3 has 19 amino acids. Germline V gene lookup returns CDR1 LGHNA and CDR2 YSLEER. The V segment lost 1 base and the J segment 4 bases; nucleotides outside the gene matches: 12. The CDR3 spells CASSQVLTSGSGIADTQYF. Here the CDR3 DNA reads TGCGCCAGCAGCCAAGTCTTGACTAGCGGGAGTGGAATTGCAGATACGCAGTATTTT.

The chain joins TRBV2 to TRBJ1-2; D gene unclear. V was clipped by 6 bases and J by 8 bases, with 10 bases between them. The germline CDR1 and CDR2 sequences are SNHLY and FYNNEI. The CDR3 has 11 residues. As DNA, the CDR3 is TGTGCCAGCAGGGCCACGGGGGGCTACACCTTC. Protein: CASRATGGYTF.

Of note for this clone: Other DNA sequences in this sample translate to the same CDR3. The chain is built from TRBV5-1 and TRBJ2-7; D not certain. The CDR3 spans 12 residues. In germline, CDR1 is SGHRS, CDR2 YFSETQ. The V end was cut by 0 bases, the J end by 1 base, with 2 bases between. The CDR3 spells CASSLESYEQYF. In DNA form, the CDR3 reads TGCGCCAGCAGCTTGGAATCCTACGAGCAGTACTTC.

The gene calls are TRBV14 and TRBJ1-6; no definite D call. Germline CDR1 and CDR2: SGHDN and FVKESK. The CDR3 extends over 15 amino acids. Trimming cost V 8 bases and J 0 bases, with 11 bases left between them. CDR3 sequence reads: CASSPLRSYNSPLHF. The DNA for the CDR3 is TGTGCCAGCTCCCCTCTCCGCTCCTATAATTCACCCCTCCACTTT.

The rearrangement uses TRBV9 and TRBJ1-2; D might be TRBD1 (5 bases). This CDR3 spans 15 amino acids. Germline lookup yields CDR1 SGDLS and CDR2 YYNGEE. Trimming took 0 bases from V and 4 from J, leaving 13 bases between them. CDR3: CASSVASQGIYGYTF. The CDR3 DNA follows: TGTGCCAGCAGCGTAGCATCTCAGGGAATCTATGGCTACACCTTC.

V usage is TRBV25-1 and J usage is TRBJ1-4; no clear D. CDR3 size: 14 residues. Germline-derived CDR1 and CDR2 are MGHDK and SYGVNS. V dropped 2 bases and J dropped 5 bases, with 9 bases sitting between them. The CDR3 sequence: CASSEPGLNEKLFF. The CDR3 coding sequence is TGTGCCAGCAGTGAACCCGGACTGAATGAAAAACTGTTTTTT.

The chain is built from TRBV4-3 and TRBJ2-1, with D maybe TRBD1 (7 bases). Trimming left V 1 base short and J 4 bases short, with 14 bases between. This CDR3 has 16 residues. Germline lookup yields CDR1 LGHNA and CDR2 YSLEER. CDR3 nucleotide sequence: TGCGCCAGCAGCCAAGTAGGCAGGGGGGATTACAATGAGCAGTTCTTC. The encoded protein is CASSQVGRGDYNEQFF.

This clone appeared once. The V gene is TRBV11-2, the J gene TRBJ2-1; TRBD1 matches 8 bases. The CDR3 consists of 14 residues. Germline values: CDR1 SGHAT, CDR2 FQNNGV. Germline trimming cut 0 bases from V and 15 bases from J; bases unmatched to any gene: 10. The CDR3 nucleotides read TGTGCCAGCAGCTTAGAGGGACAGGCCCTGTACGGGTTCTTC. Protein: CASSLEGQALYGFF.

The chain links TRBV28 to TRBJ2-5; 10 bases are a match to TRBD2. The CDR3 is 14 residues long. CDR1 is MDHEN, CDR2 SYDVKM, per germline. J was trimmed by 1 base and V by 4 bases; bases with no gene match: 0. The DNA for the CDR3 is TGTGCCAGCAGTTGGACTAGCGGCCAAGAGACCCAGTACTTC. Amino acid sequence: CASSWTSGQETQYF.

This clone was observed a single time. The rearrangement joins TRBV5-1 to TRBJ2-2; D gene ambiguous. CDR3 length equals 16 residues. Germline loops: CDR1 SGHRS, CDR2 YFSETQ. Trimming stripped 4 bases from V and 6 bases from J, with 19 bases between. CDR3 DNA: TGCGCCAGCAGCCGTAGACGGTCCGAGAGTTCCGGGGAGCTGTTTTTT. Protein: CASSRRRSESSGELFF.

This clone has a single count. This chain links TRBV7-8 with TRBJ2-3; D ambiguous. Germline V CDR1 and CDR2: SGHVS, FQNEAQ. With 1 base removed from V and 3 bases from J, the gap between germline ends came to 11 bases. The CDR3 is 15 amino acids. The CDR3 here is CASSLEDPKTDTQYF. The DNA for the CDR3 is TGTGCCAGCAGCTTAGAGGATCCAAAAACAGATACGCAGTATTTT.

This clone showed up just a few times. V and J are TRBV9 and TRBJ2-2; 8 positions agree with TRBD2. The germline V gene encodes CDR1 SGDLS and CDR2 YYNGEE. The CDR3 has 15 amino acids. Unmatched junction bases numbered 9, after V lost 3 bases and J lost 8 bases. This chain's CDR3 is CASSGPSGRVGELFF. CDR3 nucleotide sequence: TGTGCCAGCAGCGGACCGAGCGGGAGAGTTGGGGAGCTGTTTTTT. Looking up the rest from reference TRBV9 and TRBJ2-2 gives the full variable domain: DSGVTQTPKHLITATGQRVTLRCSPRSGDLSVYWYQQSLDQGLQFLIQYYNGEERAKGNILERFSAQQFPDLHSELNLSSLELGDSALYFCASSGPSGRVGELFFGEGSRLTVL.

V gene TRBV11-2 combines with J gene TRBJ2-4; D is uncertain. The CDR3 consists of 17 residues. Germline-derived CDR1 and CDR2 are SGHAT and FQNNGV. Trimming took off 1 base at V and 0 bases at J, with 13 bases between the two ends. The CDR3 nucleotides are TGTGCCAGCAGCTTAGTAGGGAAAAGAGAAGCCAAAAACATTCAGTACTTC. Its protein is CASSLVGKREAKNIQYF.

The rearrangement links TRBV5-6 to TRBJ2-7, with D possibly TRBD1 on 7 matching bases. V lost 0 bases to trimming and J lost 0 bases, with 10 bases between them. Germline CDR1 is SGHDT and CDR2 is YYEEEE. This CDR3 comprises 15 residues. The DNA of the CDR3 is TGTGCCAGCAGCTTGGCAGGGGGAGGCTCCTACGAGCAGTACTTC. Its translation is CASSLAGGGSYEQYF.

J is TRBJ2-7 and V is TRBV6-1; 10 positions agree with TRBD1. CDR1 and CDR2 (germline): MNHNS, SASEGT. V was clipped by 6 bases and J by 7 bases; unmatched bases: 9. The CDR3 sequence is 14 residues long. The CDR3 loop is CASSRGTGENEQYF. CDR3 in DNA: TGTGCCAGCAGCCGAGGGACAGGGGAAAATGAGCAGTACTTC.

This sequence joins TRBV11-1 and TRBJ2-5, with 8 bases matching TRBD1. The CDR3 covers 14 residues. Germline lookup yields CDR1 SGHAT and CDR2 FQDESV (reference sequence). V lost 3 bases and J lost 9; bases outside the gene matches: 9. CDR3 DNA: TGTGCCAGCAGCTTCTCGGACAGGGATATAGCCCAGTACTTC. Its protein is CASSFSDRDIAQYF. The full variable domain, in which reference TRBV11-1 and TRBJ2-5 provide the parts outside the CDR3, is EAEVAQSPRYKITEKSQAVAFWCDPISGHATLYWYRQILGQGPELLVQFQDESVVDDSQLPKDRFSAERLKGVDSTLKIQPAELGDSAMYLCASSFSDRDIAQYFGPGTRLLVL.

In this sample, this clone turned up once. The chain uses TRBV13 and TRBJ2-7; weak D call: TRBD1 (8 bases). V gave up 5 bases and J gave up 2 bases, with 16 bases separating them. Germline assignment: CDR1 PRHDT and CDR2 FYEKMQ (reference sequence). This CDR3 is built from 15 residues. This CDR3 reads CASSIRTGRAYEQYF. The CDR3 DNA reads TGTGCCAGCAGCATCCGGACAGGGAGGGCCTACGAGCAGTACTTC.

Note on this clone: This CDR3 is also generated by other DNA sequences in the sample. This chain uses TRBV9 with TRBJ1-1; D is undetermined. The CDR3 contains 14 residues. CDR1 SGDLS and CDR2 YYNGEE come from the germline V gene. V dropped 2 bases and J dropped 0 bases, with 8 bases sitting between them. The CDR3 sequence is CASSVTSMNTEAFF. The CDR3 nucleotides are TGTGCCAGCAGCGTCACAAGTATGAACACTGAAGCTTTCTTT. The variable domain in full, completed from reference TRBV9 and TRBJ1-1, reads DSGVTQTPKHLITATGQRVTLRCSPRSGDLSVYWYQQSLDQGLQFLIQYYNGEERAKGNILERFSAQQFPDLHSELNLSSLELGDSALYFCASSVTSMNTEAFFGQGTRLTVV.

The V gene is TRBV5-1, the J gene TRBJ1-1; D call uncertain. Per the germline V gene, CDR1 is SGHRS and CDR2 is YFSETQ. V was clipped by 0 bases and J by 2 bases, with 11 bases between them. The CDR3 covers 15 residues. CDR3 bases: TGCGCCAGCAGCTTGGCCCTGGCCAGCAACACTGAAGCTTTCTTT. Its protein product is CASSLALASNTEAFF.

The J gene is TRBJ2-7, the V gene TRBV19; TRBD2 matches at 8 bases. Trimming at V came to 5 bases and at J to 4 bases, leaving 7 bases not matched to a gene. In germline, CDR1 is LNHDA, CDR2 SQIVND (reference sequence). CDR3 length: 14 amino acids. CDR3 coding DNA: TGTGCCAGTAGTGCAGCCGGGACTAGATACGAGCAGTACTTC. Translating it yields CASSAAGTRYEQYF. The entire variable domain, with the rest obtained from reference TRBV19 and TRBJ2-7, is as follows: DGGITQSPKYLFRKEGQNVTLSCEQNLNHDAMYWYRQDPGQGLRLIYYSQIVNDFQKGDIAEGYSVSREKKESFPLTVTSAQKNPTAFYLCASSAAGTRYEQYFGPGTRLTVT.

The chain couples TRBV27 to TRBJ1-4; D not certain. The CDR3 length is 15 residues. From germline, CDR1 is MNHEY and CDR2 SMNVEV (reference sequence). V lost 7 bases and J lost 8, with 20 bases in between. The CDR3 DNA is TGTGCCAGCATATCCACAGACCATTCTGGGGAAAAACTGTTTTTT. Translating gives CASISTDHSGEKLFF.

The J gene is TRBJ2-7, the V gene TRBV10-3; D remains unclear. The CDR3 is 15 amino acids. Germline-derived CDR1 and CDR2 are ENHRY and SYGVKD. Trimming left V 0 bases short and J 7 bases short, with 16 bases between. CDR3 sequence reads: CAISESKAGSSEQYF. CDR3 in DNA: TGTGCCATCAGTGAGTCAAAGGCAGGCAGCTCAGAGCAGTACTTC.

This clone was recorded only once. V and J are TRBV10-3 and TRBJ2-6, with TRBD1 matching 11 bases. The V gene end was trimmed by 2 bases and the J gene end by 3 bases; junction bases not matched to a gene: 6. The CDR3 spans 18 residues. Germline CDR1 ENHRY, CDR2 SYGVKD. CDR3 nucleotides: TGTGCCATCAGTGAGGGGACAGGGGGAATTCGTGGGGCCAACGTCCTGACTTTC. This sequence encodes CAISEGTGGIRGANVLTF.

The chain employs TRBV5-1 and TRBJ2-7, with 7 bases identical to TRBD1. The CDR3 consists of 14 residues. Germline V gene lookup returns CDR1 SGHRS and CDR2 YFSETQ. The ends lost 4 bases at V and 3 bases at J; junction bases unmatched: 7. CDR3: CASSAPRQGYEQYF. The CDR3 DNA is TGCGCCAGCAGCGCCCCGAGACAGGGCTACGAGCAGTACTTC.

The chain has TRBV7-9 and TRBJ2-1; D gene uncertain. Germline CDR1 SEHNR, CDR2 FQNEAQ (reference sequence). V lost 6 bases, J lost 0 bases, and 15 bases lay in between. CDR3 size: 16 residues. CDR3 amino acids: CASSQPTGVSYNEQFF. DNA of the CDR3: TGTGCCAGCAGTCAGCCGACGGGTGTCTCCTACAATGAGCAGTTCTTC.